This T cell receptor beta chain was identified during a study of Ad26.COV2.S vaccination and SARS-CoV-2 variants (dated by TCRdb to the early 2020s). Regarding the complete study: Donors in the vaccine arm were drawn from COV1001, a phase I-IIa trial of Ad26.COV2.S in healthy adults that was multicentre, randomized, double-blind and placebo-controlled. Ad26.COV2.S was administered intramuscularly at 5 x 10^10 or 1 x 10^11 viral particles, either as a single shot or as two shots given 56 days apart. Sequencing of the TCRbeta repertoire served to evaluate the specificity and breadth of SARS-CoV-2-reactive T cell receptors following Ad26.COV2.S vaccination. The TCR-sequenced set comprised approximately 30 samples: some 19 Ad26.COV2.S vaccine recipients, 5 placebo recipients and 8 SARS-CoV-2 convalescent individuals. Trial participants were randomized into five groups of five, in which low-dose or high-dose Ad26.COV2.S was given once or twice, or placebo was given on both occasions. Investigators did not know the trial group allocation while performing experiments and assessing outcomes. Paper-wide results and their limitations: The study was not powered for comparison of responses between vaccine doses or regimens. Substantial breadth of spike-specific CD8+ and CD4+ T cell responses was reported after vaccination. Compared with placebo recipients, Ad26.COV2.S recipients showed higher spike-specific TCR breadth (P = 0.0014). According to the authors, total T cell responses may have been underestimated by the TCR breadth and depth analyses. Non-spike TCR breadth was comparable between vaccine and placebo recipients, consistent with the vaccine containing only spike.

The immunoSEQ Assay was used to sequence TCRbeta CDR3 regions. After extraction, genomic DNA underwent amplification by bias-controlled multiplex PCR, followed by high-throughput sequencing. Processing in the source paper ran as follows. To quantify the absolute abundance of every unique TCRbeta CDR3 region, sequences were collapsed and filtered. T cell fraction was estimated by normalizing TCRbeta template counts to usable DNA, with usable DNA measured through amplification of reference genes found in all nucleated cells. Repertoire TCRs were annotated as SARS-CoV-2-specific by exact matching of V gene, CDR3 amino acid sequence and J gene to a known reactive TCR set. The reference SARS-CoV-2 TCR set came from MIRA and was filtered for enrichment in COVID-19-positive ImmuneCODE repertoires, removing public or cross-reactive TCRs. Using the MIRA antigens, annotated TCRs were further analysed by specific ORF or by position within an ORF. Depth was the summed frequency of annotated unique rearrangements, while breadth was defined as annotated unique rearrangements over total unique productive rearrangements. TCR breadth was compared between groups using two-sided Wilcoxon rank-sum tests. TCRdb re-hosts the immuneACCESS table, in-frame sequences only. Its copies lack some clones; in the studies checked, an unresolved V gene accounts for under half of them, and the cause for the rest is not known. V, J and clone size are those of that table, while D and trimming were read from the DNA. A total of approximately 480,000 clones appear in this sample, roughly nine tenths of them only once. Roughly 13% of the sample lies in the top ten.

CDR1 and CDR2, looked up from the germline V gene, are SGHRS and YFSETQ. V lost 4 bases and J lost 7 bases, and the count of bases not matched to a germline gene is 17. From cysteine to phenylalanine, the CDR3 is 17 amino acids long. The retained sequence is limited to the CDR3, 51 bases, with the frame set at the first base. The treatment or condition label, as the study defines it: some 19 received Ad26.COV2.S at low or high dose, single or two shots; 5 received placebo; per-sample allocation not given. Repertoires of vaccine and placebo recipients were sequenced from samples collected on day 63 after the first injection. In Cohort 1b, 25 or so adults aged 18-55 years were enrolled at a single site in Boston, USA, between 29 July and 7 August 2020. Ad26.COV2.S consisted of a replication-incompetent adenovirus type 26 vector by which a prefusion-stabilized SARS-CoV-2 spike protein from the original Wuhan strain was expressed.

Points on this clone: Its binding antigen is unknown. The sample holds no much larger clone one base away, and base qualities are not on file.

This chain joins TRBV5-1 to TRBJ1-1; 9 junctional bases match TRBD1. This receptor was taken from a person between 18 and 65 years old who received the Ad26.COV2.S COVID-19 vaccine or a placebo. The source was peripheral blood, collected in a trial of Ad26.COV2.S vaccine versus placebo. The CDR3 region has the sequence CASSPGPVVDRGFEAFF. The DNA is as follows: TGCGCCAGCAGCCCCGGTCCCGTGGTGGACAGGGGCTTTGAAGCTTTCTTT.